The source of this T cell receptor (beta chain) is a study of graft-versus-host responses after intestinal transplantation (dated by TCRdb to the early 2020s). Regarding the research as a whole: Recipients received multivisceral, liver-intestinal, or isolated intestinal transplants. Every recipient was given anti-thymocyte globulin induction, then maintenance tacrolimus and steroids for approximately 3 years. After intestinal transplantation, graft-versus-host and host-versus-graft alloreactive T cell clones in the graft, circulation and bone marrow were tracked using bulk TCR-beta CDR3 sequencing. To identify alloreactive clones, pre-transplant mixed lymphocyte reaction products were sequenced and compared with unstimulated pre-transplant donor and recipient T cells. Of the 20 to 30 intestinal transplant recipients enrolled in the cohort, one of whom was a retransplant, a few patients without pretransplant specimens were excluded. Donor T cell macrochimerism was defined as a peak of at least 4% donor T cells among recipient peripheral blood mononuclear cells. Rather than being sequenced by the commercial service, samples from a few later patients were sequenced in-house on an Illumina MiSeq and processed with MiXCR. Beyond this particular receptor, the publication reports: Early after transplant, declines in HvG clones were associated with peak levels of circulating GvH clones. GvH clones were found in recipient bone marrow, and some of the GvH clones appeared earlier in ileal mucosa or blood, which is consistent with an intestinal mucosal origin. The conclusions were limited by the relatively low number and heterogeneity of the intestinal transplant patients. In patients with donor T cell macrochimerism, the allografts had high GvH to HvG T cell clonal ratios.

The V and J ends are trimmed by 3 bases and 10 bases, leaving 15 bases between them. The CDR3 numbers 13 residues from cysteine through phenylalanine. Here the CDR3 DNA is all that survives: 39 bases in frame from base 1. CDR1 SEHNR and CDR2 FQNEAQ were looked up in the germline V gene (reference sequence). Remarks on this clone: This clone's antigen is unknown. No base-level quality is on record; no much larger clone is a single base apart.

Libraries were made using the immunoSEQ multiplex PCR assay. For most patients, high-throughput TCR-beta CDR3 sequencing of genomic DNA was performed by Adaptive Biotechnologies. In the source study's methods: TCR sequencing data for roughly 20 patients were retrieved from Adaptive's ImmunoSEQ software; a few other patients were processed with MiXCR and VDJtools. Because the origin of CDR3 nucleotide sequences shared between donor and recipient could not be assigned, those sequences were removed. At least 2-fold expansion over unstimulated cells and a minimum CFSE-low frequency of 0.002% (template counts) or 0.001% (read counts) were required for clones to be classified as alloreactive. Clones were considered mappable if detected in sequenced pre-transplant spleen, lymph node, or MLR CFSE-low populations of the donor or recipient. The cumulative frequency of alloreactive clones was calculated as a percentage of all sequences, weighted by copy number. What TCRdb holds here is the immuneACCESS table cut down to in-frame rearrangements. Part of the clones is not present; checked against another copy, under half of the missing clones reflect an unresolved V gene, and the others are unexplained. V and J calls and clone size are given by that table; D and trimming were obtained from the DNA. The sample profile shows just under 55,000 clones; around 90% of them were found once. The top ten clones comprise over 4.5% of the sample.

In the first month after transplant, blood samples were collected up to 4 times, and after that at least monthly when available. The chain is encoded by TRBV7-9 joined to TRBJ1-2; 5 matching bases give a weak D call of TRBD1. This TCR was recovered from a human patient who received an intestinal transplant, so some T cells may come from the graft donor. The specimen was PBMCs, collected 650 to 680 days after intestinal transplant. The CDR3 reads as follows: CASSFGTSRIYTF. The nucleotide sequence is TGTGCCAGCAGCTTCGGGACCTCTAGGATCTACACCTTC.